Shown below are 20 T cell receptor beta chains from a single sample sequenced in a study of blood T cell repertoires in COVID-19. The assay was immunoSEQ multiplex PCR, and TCRdb's table has in-frame clones only and misses some. The sample lists about 45,000 clones, about 86% seen once, with roughly 9.2% in the top ten. Sequencing was done on a sample of peripheral blood. The receptor source for this set is a human donor in a cohort sampled during active COVID-19.

The chain recombines TRBV5-1 with TRBJ2-2; D gene uncertain. The V end was cut by 5 bases, the J end by 2 bases, with 4 bases between. The germline gives CDR1 SGHRS, CDR2 YFSETQ. The CDR3 sequence is 12 residues long. The CDR3 DNA reads as TGCGCCAGCAGGTCAAACACCGGGGAGCTGTTTTTT. Protein: CASRSNTGELFF. Looking up the rest from reference TRBV5-1 and TRBJ2-2 gives the full variable domain: KAGVTQTPRYLIKTRGQQVTLSCSPISGHRSVSWYQQTPGQGLQFLFEYFSETQRNKGNFPGRFSGRQFSNSRSEMNVSTLELGDSALYLCASRSNTGELFFGEGSRLTVL.

This clone is medium-sized. The J gene is TRBJ2-3, the V gene TRBV6-5; D may be TRBD2 (6 bases). This CDR3 contains 14 residues. The germline V gene has CDR1 MNHEY and CDR2 SVGAGI. Trimming pared 0 bases from V and 6 bases from J, leaving 10 bases between. In DNA, the CDR3 is TGTGCCAGCAGTTACTCTACTAGCAAGGATACGCAGTATTTT. It encodes CASSYSTSKDTQYF.

The gene calls are TRBV18 and TRBJ2-1; 10 nucleotides match TRBD1. Germline CDR1 reads KGHSH; CDR2 reads LQKENI. The CDR3 is made up of 14 amino acids. The V segment lost 6 bases and the J segment 9 bases; nucleotides outside the gene matches: 8. CDR3 in amino acids: CASSRDRGLGEQFF. CDR3 bases: TGTGCCAGCTCGCGGGACAGGGGCTTGGGTGAGCAGTTCTTC.

The CDR3 reads CASSPRTGHTGELFF. In DNA, the CDR3 is TGTGCCAGCAGCCCCCGGACAGGGCACACCGGGGAGCTGTTTTTT. The V and J genes are TRBV7-2 and TRBJ2-2, with TRBD1 matching 8 bases. Losses at the gene ends were 5 bases for V and 3 bases for J; bases not matched to a gene: 5. Germline-derived CDR1 and CDR2 are SGHTA and FQGNSA. The CDR3 length is 15 residues.

The chain employs TRBV18 and TRBJ2-4, with a possible D match to TRBD1 (6 bases). V was pared by 5 bases and J by 2 bases, with 16 bases between. The germline gives CDR1 KGHSH, CDR2 LQKENI. This CDR3 has 16 amino acids. CDR3 sequence: CASSGTGSRTKNIQYF. CDR3 nucleotides: TGTGCCAGCTCAGGCACAGGGAGCCGAACCAAAAACATTCAGTACTTC.

This chain connects TRBV4-1 to TRBJ2-6, with 9 bases identical to TRBD1. In germline, CDR1 is MGHRA, CDR2 YSYEKL. This CDR3 region has 19 residues. Germline trimming cut 0 bases from V and 4 bases from J; bases unmatched to any gene: 10. For the CDR3, the DNA is TGCGCCAGCAGCCAAGATAAAGGGACAGGGACTAAGGGGGCCAACGTCCTGACTTTC. Translating gives CASSQDKGTGTKGANVLTF.

This CDR3 is CASSLDRVYEQYF. DNA for the CDR3: TGTGCCAGCAGCCTGGACAGGGTATACGAGCAGTACTTC. The V gene is TRBV11-1, the J gene TRBJ2-7, with 8 bases fitting TRBD1. Losses at the gene ends were 5 bases for V and 4 bases for J; bases not matched to a gene: 4. This CDR3 comprises 13 residues. Germline V gene lookup returns CDR1 SGHAT and CDR2 FQDESV (reference sequence).

This chain joins TRBV15 and TRBJ1-2; D is undetermined. The CDR3 spans 14 residues. CDR1 LNHNV and CDR2 YYDKDF come from the germline V gene (reference sequence). V was shortened by 2 bases and J by 4 bases, with 11 bases between the two germline ends. CDR3 DNA sequence: TGTGCCACCAGCAGACAGTATACAGCCTATGGCTACACCTTC. Translated, it gives CATSRQYTAYGYTF.

The rearrangement links TRBV7-8 to TRBJ2-1; perhaps TRBD2 as D (6 bases). Between the trimmed V and J ends, which lost 4 bases and 0 bases, there was a span of 22 bases. Per the germline V gene, CDR1 is SGHVS and CDR2 is FQNEAQ. This CDR3 comprises 19 residues. CDR3 DNA: TGTGCCAGCAGCTCTCTTGGCGGGGCGACCACCAGCTCCTACAATGAGCAGTTCTTC. The encoded protein is CASSSLGGATTSSYNEQFF.

This chain connects TRBV29-1 to TRBJ1-2, with 9 bases that match TRBD1. Germline CDR1 and CDR2: SQVTM and ANQGSEA. The CDR3 is made up of 14 amino acids. J was trimmed by 0 bases and V by 3 bases; bases with no gene match: 2. The CDR3 protein is CSVDGTGTNYGYTF. CDR3 DNA: TGCAGCGTTGATGGGACAGGGACTAACTATGGCTACACCTTC.

The genes are TRBV15 and TRBJ2-7, with 10 bases identical to TRBD1. This CDR3 comprises 15 residues. After removal of 3 bases from V and 5 bases from J, the junction contained 7 bases not matched to a gene. Germline CDR1 is LNHNV and CDR2 is YYDKDF (reference sequence). CDR3 sequence (DNA): TGTGCCACCAGCAGTACCGGGACAGGGGTCCACGAGCAGTACTTC. Its translation is CATSSTGTGVHEQYF.

This clone was found once. V gene TRBV19 combines with J gene TRBJ2-1, with TRBD2 matching 11 bases. The CDR3 is 16 residues long. V shed 5 bases and J 7 bases; nucleotides not matched to a gene: 10. CDR1 is LNHDA, CDR2 SQIVND, per germline (reference sequence). The CDR3 DNA is TGTGCCAGTAGTTTGTCTAGCGGGGGGTTCCTTAATGAGCAGTTCTTC. Amino acid sequence: CASSLSSGGFLNEQFF.

The rearrangement links TRBV4-2 to TRBJ1-2; no reliable D call. The CDR3 extends over 15 amino acids. V lost 1 base and J lost 1, with 10 bases in between. The germline V gene has CDR1 LGHNA and CDR2 YNFKEQ. The CDR3 loop reads CASSQVGAYNYGYTF. In DNA form, the CDR3 reads TGTGCCAGCAGCCAAGTGGGCGCGTATAACTATGGCTACACCTTC.

The chain joins TRBV2 to TRBJ1-5; 7 positions match TRBD1. The CDR3 length is 14 residues. Trimming removed 5 bases from V and 4 bases from J; junction bases left unmatched: 5. Per germline, CDR1 SNHLY and CDR2 FYNNEI. In DNA, the CDR3 is TGTGCCAGCAGTCTGGGACAGAAGAATCAGCCCCAGCATTTT. Amino acids: CASSLGQKNQPQHF.

The chain uses TRBV30 and TRBJ1-4; TRBD1 might be the D (5 bases). CDR1 and CDR2 from the germline V gene are GTSNPN and SVGIG (reference sequence). The CDR3 covers 15 residues. V was clipped by 4 bases and J by 3 bases, with 15 bases between them. The CDR3 spells CAWTLRGGANEKLFF. CDR3 nucleotides: TGTGCCTGGACCCTAAGGGGTGGCGCTAATGAAAAACTGTTTTTT. The full variable domain, with the rest looked up from reference TRBV30 and TRBJ1-4, is SQTIHQWPATLVQPVGSPLSLECTVEGTSNPNLYWYRQAAGRGLQLLFYSVGIGQISSEVPQNLSASRPQDRQFILSSKKLLLSDSGFYLCAWTLRGGANEKLFFGSGTQLSVL.

J is TRBJ1-2 and V is TRBV12-3 or TRBV12-4; D perhaps matches TRBD1 (6 bases). This CDR3 comprises 12 residues. The V and J ends lost 8 bases and 8 bases respectively, with 15 bases between them. CDR3 sequence: CASDTGYGGYTF. The CDR3, as DNA: TGTGCCAGCGATACAGGGTACGGAGGCTACACCTTC.

The chain has TRBV7-9 and TRBJ2-5, with 8 positions matching TRBD1. Germline-derived CDR1 and CDR2 are SEHNR and FQNEAQ (reference sequence). V lost 2 bases and J lost 4; bases outside the gene matches: 6. The length of the CDR3 is 15 residues. The CDR3 DNA sequence: TGTGCCAGCAGCTTAAGCGAGACAGGGGCAGAGACCCAGTACTTC. Its protein product is CASSLSETGAETQYF.

This rearrangement joins TRBV2 to TRBJ2-3; the D gene is possibly TRBD2 (7 bases). Trimming pared 5 bases from V and 2 bases from J, leaving 8 bases between. The CDR3 is 13 residues long. Germline V gene lookup returns CDR1 SNHLY and CDR2 FYNNEI. CDR3 region: CASSRGATDTQYF. In DNA form, the CDR3 reads TGTGCCAGCAGTCGGGGGGCCACAGATACGCAGTATTTT.

The CDR3 reads CASSVEAGYTDTQYF. CDR3 nucleotide sequence: TGTGCCAGCAGCGTAGAAGCGGGGTACACAGATACGCAGTATTTT. This rearrangement joins TRBV9 to TRBJ2-3; TRBD2 aligns across 7 bases. With V trimmed by 0 bases and J by 2 bases, 3 bases remained unmatched. The CDR3 runs to 15 residues. Germline values: CDR1 SGDLS, CDR2 YYNGEE.

The V call is TRBV2, the J call TRBJ2-1; perhaps TRBD2 as D (6 bases). The CDR3 is 16 residues long. CDR1 is SNHLY, CDR2 FYNNEI, per germline. Trimming removed 3 bases at V and 1 base at J, with 13 bases between. The CDR3, as DNA: TGTGCCAGCAGTGAGTGGGGAGGTAATTCCTACAATGAGCAGTTCTTC. It translates to CASSEWGGNSYNEQFF. The full variable domain, rest sourced from reference TRBV2 and TRBJ2-1, is EPEVTQTPSHQVTQMGQEVILRCVPISNHLYFYWYRQILGQKVEFLVSFYNNEISEKSEIFDDQFSVERPDGSNFTLKIRSTKLEDSAMYFCASSEWGGNSYNEQFFGPGTRLTVL.